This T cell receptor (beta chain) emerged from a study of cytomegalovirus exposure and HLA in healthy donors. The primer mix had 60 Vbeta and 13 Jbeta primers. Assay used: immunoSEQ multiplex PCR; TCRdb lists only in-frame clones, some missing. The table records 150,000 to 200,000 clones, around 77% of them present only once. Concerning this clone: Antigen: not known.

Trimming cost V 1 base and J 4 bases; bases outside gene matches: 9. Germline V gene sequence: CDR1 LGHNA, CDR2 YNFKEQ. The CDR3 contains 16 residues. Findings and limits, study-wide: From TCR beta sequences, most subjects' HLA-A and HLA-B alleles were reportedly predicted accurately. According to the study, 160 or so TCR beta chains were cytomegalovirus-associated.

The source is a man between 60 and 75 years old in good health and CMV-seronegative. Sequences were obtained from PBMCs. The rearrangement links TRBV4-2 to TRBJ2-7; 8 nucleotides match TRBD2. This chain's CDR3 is CASSQGSEVAGYEQYF. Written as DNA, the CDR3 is TGTGCCAGCAGCCAAGGATCGGAAGTAGCGGGGTACGAGCAGTACTTC.